This T cell receptor (beta chain) was identified during a study of tumor-infiltrating lymphocytes in primary liver carcinoma. Overall study results and limits: Lesser overlap characterized tumor-adjacent and tumor-blood pairs relative to tumor region pairs. Detection in all five tumor regions applied to only about 7.5-25% of top clones. Tumor top-250-clone fractions significantly exceeded those of blood (p = 0.039).

Both RNA and DNA were isolated together from around 20-30 mg of bulk tissue that had not been sorted. The CDR3 has 14 residues. The V gene lost 5 bases and the J gene lost 4 bases, with 14 bases spanning the gap. This clonotype appeared many times. The antigen is not known. The final CDR3 position lacks the conserved phenylalanine or tryptophan, pointing to a likely read error. Reverse transcription of roughly 470 ng total RNA with a constant-region primer produced TCR beta cDNA. Generation of the TCR beta libraries relied on three nested multiplex PCR rounds using slightly modified ARM-PCR. For 10 cycles apiece, the opening two PCR rounds ran with TRBV1-TRBV30 forward primers and a C-beta reverse primer. In TCRdb, the multiplex PCR reads were re-called with MiXCR into one record per CDR3 protein. The table shows roughly 100,000 distinct CDR3 sequences, with about four fifths occurring only once.

V gene TRBV12-3 or TRBV12-4 combines with J gene TRBJ1-1, with D possibly being TRBD1 (5 bases). Sequencing input: liver tumor tissue from sampling region 3. Subset reported: tumor region T3, left-lateral pole. The source is a man in his forties with primary liver carcinoma and hepatitis B virus infection. CDR3 in amino acids: CASSPPRAGTEAFL. For the CDR3, the DNA is TGTGCCAGCAGTCCCCCCAGGGCAGGCACTGAAGCTTTCCTT.